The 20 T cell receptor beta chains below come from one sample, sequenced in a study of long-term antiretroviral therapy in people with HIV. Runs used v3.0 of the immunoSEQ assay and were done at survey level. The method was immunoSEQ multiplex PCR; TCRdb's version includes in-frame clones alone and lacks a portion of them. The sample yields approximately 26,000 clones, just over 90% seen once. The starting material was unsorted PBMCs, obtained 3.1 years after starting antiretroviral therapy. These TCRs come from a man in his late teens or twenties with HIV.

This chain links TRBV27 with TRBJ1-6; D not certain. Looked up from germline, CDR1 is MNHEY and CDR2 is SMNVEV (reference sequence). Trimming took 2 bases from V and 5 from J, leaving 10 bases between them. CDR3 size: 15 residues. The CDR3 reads CASSLIAGNNSPLHF. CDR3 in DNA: TGTGCCAGCAGTTTAATTGCGGGGAATAATTCACCCCTCCACTTT.

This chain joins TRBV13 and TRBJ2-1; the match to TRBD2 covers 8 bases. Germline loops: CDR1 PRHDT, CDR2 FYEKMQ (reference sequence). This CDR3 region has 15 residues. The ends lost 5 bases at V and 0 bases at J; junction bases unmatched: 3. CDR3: CASSPGGNSYNEQFF. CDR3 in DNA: TGTGCCAGCAGCCCGGGAGGGAACTCCTACAATGAGCAGTTCTTC. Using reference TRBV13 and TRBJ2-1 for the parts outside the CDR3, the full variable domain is AAGVIQSPRHLIKEKRETATLKCYPIPRHDTVYWYQQGPGQDPQFLISFYEKMQSDKGSIPDRFSAQQFSDYHSELNMSSLELGDSALYFCASSPGGNSYNEQFFGPGTRLTVL.

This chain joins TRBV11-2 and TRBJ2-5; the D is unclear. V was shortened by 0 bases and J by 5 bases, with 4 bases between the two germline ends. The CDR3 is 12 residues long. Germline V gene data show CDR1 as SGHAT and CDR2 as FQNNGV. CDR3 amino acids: CASSLDQETQYF. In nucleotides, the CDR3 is TGTGCCAGCAGCTTAGATCAGGAGACCCAGTACTTC.

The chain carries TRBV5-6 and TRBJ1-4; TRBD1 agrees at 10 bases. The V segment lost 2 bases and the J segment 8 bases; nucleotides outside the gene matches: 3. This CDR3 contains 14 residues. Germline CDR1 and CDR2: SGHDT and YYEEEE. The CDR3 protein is CASSLMTGGEKLFF. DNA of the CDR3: TGTGCCAGCAGCTTAATGACAGGGGGCGAAAAACTGTTTTTT.

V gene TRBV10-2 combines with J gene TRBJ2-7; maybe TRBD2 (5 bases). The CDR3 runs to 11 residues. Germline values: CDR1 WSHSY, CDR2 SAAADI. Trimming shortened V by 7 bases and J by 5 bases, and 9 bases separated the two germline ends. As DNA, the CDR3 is TGCGCCAGCAAACTAGGGAACGAGCAGTACTTC. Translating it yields CASKLGNEQYF.

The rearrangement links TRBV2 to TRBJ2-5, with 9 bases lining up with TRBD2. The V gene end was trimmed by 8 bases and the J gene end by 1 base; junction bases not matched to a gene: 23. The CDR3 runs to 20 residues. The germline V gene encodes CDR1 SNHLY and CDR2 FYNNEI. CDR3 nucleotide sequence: TGTGCCAGCGACCCGCGGGGGGGAACCCGACTAGCGGAGAGCCAAGAGACCCAGTACTTC. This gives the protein CASDPRGGTRLAESQETQYF.

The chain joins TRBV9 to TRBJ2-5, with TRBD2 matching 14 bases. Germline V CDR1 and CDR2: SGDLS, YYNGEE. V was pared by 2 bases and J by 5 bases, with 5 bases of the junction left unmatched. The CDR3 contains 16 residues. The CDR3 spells CASSVGTSGRRETQYF. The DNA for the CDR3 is TGTGCCAGCAGCGTGGGGACTAGCGGGAGACGGGAGACCCAGTACTTC. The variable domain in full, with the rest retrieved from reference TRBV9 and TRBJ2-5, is DSGVTQTPKHLITATGQRVTLRCSPRSGDLSVYWYQQSLDQGLQFLIQYYNGEERAKGNILERFSAQQFPDLHSELNLSSLELGDSALYFCASSVGTSGRRETQYFGPGTRLLVL.

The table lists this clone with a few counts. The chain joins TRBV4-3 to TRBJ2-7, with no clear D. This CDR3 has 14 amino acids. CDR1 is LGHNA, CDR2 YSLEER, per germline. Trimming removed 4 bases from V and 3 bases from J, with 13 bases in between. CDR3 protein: CASSRGVIGYEQYF. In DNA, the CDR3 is TGCGCCAGCAGCCGAGGAGTGATTGGCTACGAGCAGTACTTC.

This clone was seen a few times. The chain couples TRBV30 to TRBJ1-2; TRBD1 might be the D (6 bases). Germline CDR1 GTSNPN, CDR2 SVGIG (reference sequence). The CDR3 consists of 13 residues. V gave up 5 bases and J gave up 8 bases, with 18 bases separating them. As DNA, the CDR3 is TGTGCCTGGGGAGGGGGGTATTGGGACGGCTACACCTTC. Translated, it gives CAWGGGYWDGYTF.

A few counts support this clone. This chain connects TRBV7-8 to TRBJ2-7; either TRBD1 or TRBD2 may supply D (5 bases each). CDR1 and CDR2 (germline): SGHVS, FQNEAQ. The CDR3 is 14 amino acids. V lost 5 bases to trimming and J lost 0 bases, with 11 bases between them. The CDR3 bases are TGTGCCAGCAGCGTCCGGGACGACTCCTACGAGCAGTACTTC. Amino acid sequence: CASSVRDDSYEQYF.

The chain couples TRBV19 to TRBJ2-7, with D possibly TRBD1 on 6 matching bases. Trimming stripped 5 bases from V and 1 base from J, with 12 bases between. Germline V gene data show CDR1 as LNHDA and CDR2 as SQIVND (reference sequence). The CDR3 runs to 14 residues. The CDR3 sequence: CASSFRTASYEQYF. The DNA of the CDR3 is TGTGCCAGTAGTTTTCGGACAGCTTCCTACGAGCAGTACTTC.

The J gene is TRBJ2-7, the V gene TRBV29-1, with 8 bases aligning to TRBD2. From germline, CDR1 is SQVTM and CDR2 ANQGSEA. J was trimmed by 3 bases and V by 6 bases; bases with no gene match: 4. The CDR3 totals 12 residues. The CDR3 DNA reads TGCAGCGTACAGGCGGGGGGCTACGAGCAGTACTTC. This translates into CSVQAGGYEQYF.

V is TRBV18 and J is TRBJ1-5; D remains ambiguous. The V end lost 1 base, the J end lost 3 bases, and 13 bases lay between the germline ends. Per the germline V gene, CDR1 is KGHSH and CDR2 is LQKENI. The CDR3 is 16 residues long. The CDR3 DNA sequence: TGTGCCAGCTCACCACTGCCCGGAGGGTCCAATCAGCCCCAGCATTTT. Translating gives CASSPLPGGSNQPQHF.

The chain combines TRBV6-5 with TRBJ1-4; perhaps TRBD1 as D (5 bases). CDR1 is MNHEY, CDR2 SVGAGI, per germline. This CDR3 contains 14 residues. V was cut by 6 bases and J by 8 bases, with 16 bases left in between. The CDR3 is CASSFTGGKEKLFF. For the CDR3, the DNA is TGTGCCAGCAGCTTCACGGGGGGAAAGGAAAAACTGTTTTTT.

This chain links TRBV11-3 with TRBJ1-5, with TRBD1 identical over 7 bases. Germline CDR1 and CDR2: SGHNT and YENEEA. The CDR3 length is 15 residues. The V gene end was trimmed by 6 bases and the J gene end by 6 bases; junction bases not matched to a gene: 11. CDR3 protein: CASSRVGRGGQPQHF. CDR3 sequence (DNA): TGTGCCAGCAGTCGGGTGGGCAGGGGGGGTCAGCCCCAGCATTTT.

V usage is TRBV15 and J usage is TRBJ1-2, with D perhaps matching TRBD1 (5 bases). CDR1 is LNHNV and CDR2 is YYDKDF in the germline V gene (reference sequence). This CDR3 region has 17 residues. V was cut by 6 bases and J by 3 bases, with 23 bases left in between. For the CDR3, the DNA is TGTGCCACCAGTTCCGGGACGGACTCGGAGAATTACTATGGCTACACCTTC. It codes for CATSSGTDSENYYGYTF.

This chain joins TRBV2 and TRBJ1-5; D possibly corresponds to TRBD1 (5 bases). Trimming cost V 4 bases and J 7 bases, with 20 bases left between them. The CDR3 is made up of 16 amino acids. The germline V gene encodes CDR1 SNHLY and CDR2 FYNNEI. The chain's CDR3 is CASSVEGRVGGQPQHF. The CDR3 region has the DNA TGTGCCAGCAGTGTGGAGGGACGGGTGGGAGGGCAGCCCCAGCATTTT.

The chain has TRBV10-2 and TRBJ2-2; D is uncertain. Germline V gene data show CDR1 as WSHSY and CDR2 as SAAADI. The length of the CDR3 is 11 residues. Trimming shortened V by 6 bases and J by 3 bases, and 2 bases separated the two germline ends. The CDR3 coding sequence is TGCGCCAGCAGGGACACCGGGGAGCTGTTTTTT. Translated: CASRDTGELFF.

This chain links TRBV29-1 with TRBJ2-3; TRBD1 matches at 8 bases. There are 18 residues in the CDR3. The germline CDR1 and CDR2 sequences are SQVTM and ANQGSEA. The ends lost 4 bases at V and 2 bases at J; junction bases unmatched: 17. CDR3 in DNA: TGCAGCGTTGGAGGACAGGGTCTCGAAGAGCATTTCACAGATACGCAGTATTTT. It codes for CSVGGQGLEEHFTDTQYF.

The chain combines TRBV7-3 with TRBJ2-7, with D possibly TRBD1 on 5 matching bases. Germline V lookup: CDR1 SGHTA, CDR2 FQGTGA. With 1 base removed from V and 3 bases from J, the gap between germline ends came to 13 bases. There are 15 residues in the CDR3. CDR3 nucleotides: TGTGCCAGCAGCTTAAGAGGCGGACACCTCTACGAGCAGTACTTC. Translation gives CASSLRGGHLYEQYF. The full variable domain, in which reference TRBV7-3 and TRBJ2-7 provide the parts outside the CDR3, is GAGVSQTPSNKVTEKGKYVELRCDPISGHTALYWYRQSLGQGPEFLIYFQGTGAADDSGLPNDRFFAVRPEGSVSTLKIQRTERGDSAVYLCASSLRGGHLYEQYFGPGTRLTVT.